This T cell receptor (beta chain) comes out of a study of T cell responses to AZD1222 COVID-19 vaccine. About the research overall: Both about-4-week and about-12-week second-dose recipients were combined. Findings of the study overall: A mostly white British donor set with more females was recruited, and clonal diversity was possibly underestimated.

Profiling relied on immunoSEQ multiplex PCR, and the TCRdb table lists in-frame clones only, not all of them. Of about 78,000 clones listed, approximately 90% are singletons. There are 14 residues in the CDR3. Trimming stripped 3 bases from V and 1 base from J, with 8 bases between. CDR1 is SGHNT, CDR2 YENEEA, per germline. This clone was recorded once. Antigen unknown. This clonotype originated in an adult in good health. Source: peripheral blood, taken on day 0 of AZD1222 vaccination. The V call is TRBV11-3, the J call TRBJ2-3; TRBD2 is a possible D gene (6 bases). CDR3 residues: CASSLQRGTDTQYF. DNA for the CDR3: TGTGCCAGCAGCTTGCAGCGGGGCACAGATACGCAGTATTTT.